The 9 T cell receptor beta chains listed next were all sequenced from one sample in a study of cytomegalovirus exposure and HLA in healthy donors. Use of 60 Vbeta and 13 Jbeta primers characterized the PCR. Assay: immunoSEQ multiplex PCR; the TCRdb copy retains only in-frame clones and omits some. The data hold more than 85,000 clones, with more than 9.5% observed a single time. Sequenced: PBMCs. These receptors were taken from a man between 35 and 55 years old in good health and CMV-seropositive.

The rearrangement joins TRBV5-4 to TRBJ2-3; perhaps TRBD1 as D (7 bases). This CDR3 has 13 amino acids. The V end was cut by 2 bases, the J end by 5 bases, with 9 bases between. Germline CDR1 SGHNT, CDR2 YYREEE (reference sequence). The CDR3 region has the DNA TGTGCCAGCAGCTTCAGGGGGGAAGATACGCAGTATTTT. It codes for CASSFRGEDTQYF. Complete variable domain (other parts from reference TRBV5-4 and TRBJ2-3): ETGVTQSPTHLIKTRGQQVTLRCSSQSGHNTVSWYQQALGQGPQFIFQYYREEENGRGNFPPRFSGLQFPNYSSELNVNALELDDSALYLCASSFRGEDTQYFGPGTRLTVL.

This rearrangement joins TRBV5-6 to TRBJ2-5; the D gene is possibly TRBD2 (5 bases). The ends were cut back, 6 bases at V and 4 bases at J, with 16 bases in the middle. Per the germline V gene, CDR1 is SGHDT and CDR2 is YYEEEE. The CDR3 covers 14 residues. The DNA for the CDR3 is TGTGCCAGCATCGGAACCGGGGAAATAGAGACCCAGTACTTC. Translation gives CASIGTGEIETQYF.

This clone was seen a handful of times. In DNA, the CDR3 is TGTGCCAGCAGTCTCGAGACTAGCGGGAGCTATGAGCAGTTCTTC. This gives the protein CASSLETSGSYEQFF. The chain has TRBV2 and TRBJ2-1, with 12 bases fitting TRBD2. The CDR3 has 15 amino acids. V trimming: 5 bases; J trimming: 8 bases; junction bases outside the gene matches: 7. Germline V CDR1 and CDR2: SNHLY, FYNNEI.

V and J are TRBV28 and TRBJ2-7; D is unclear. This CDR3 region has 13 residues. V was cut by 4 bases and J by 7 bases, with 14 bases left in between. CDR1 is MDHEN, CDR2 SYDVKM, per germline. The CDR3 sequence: CASSYVRQREQYF. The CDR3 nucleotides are TGTGCCAGCAGTTACGTTCGGCAGAGGGAGCAGTACTTC.

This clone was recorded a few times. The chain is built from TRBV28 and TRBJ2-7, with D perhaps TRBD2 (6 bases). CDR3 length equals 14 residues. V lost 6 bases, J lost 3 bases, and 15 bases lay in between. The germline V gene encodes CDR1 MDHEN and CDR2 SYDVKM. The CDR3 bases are TGTGCCAGCAGCATAGCGGTTAGGAACTACGAGCAGTACTTC. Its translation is CASSIAVRNYEQYF.

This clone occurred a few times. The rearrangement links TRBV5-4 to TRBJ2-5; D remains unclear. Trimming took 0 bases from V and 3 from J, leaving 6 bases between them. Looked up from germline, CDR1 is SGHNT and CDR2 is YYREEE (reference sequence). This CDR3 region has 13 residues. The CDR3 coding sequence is TGTGCCAGCAGCTTGGCAGGTAAAGAGACCCAGTACTTC. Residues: CASSLAGKETQYF.

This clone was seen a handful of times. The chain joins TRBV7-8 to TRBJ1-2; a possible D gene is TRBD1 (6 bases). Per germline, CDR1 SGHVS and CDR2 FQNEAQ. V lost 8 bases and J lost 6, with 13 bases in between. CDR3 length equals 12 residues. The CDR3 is CASSGGGDGYTF. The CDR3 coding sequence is TGTGCCAGCTCGGGAGGGGGGGATGGCTACACCTTC.

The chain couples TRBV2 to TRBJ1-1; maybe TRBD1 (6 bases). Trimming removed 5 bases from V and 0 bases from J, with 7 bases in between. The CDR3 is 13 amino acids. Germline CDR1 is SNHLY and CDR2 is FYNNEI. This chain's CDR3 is CASSRQVNTEAFF. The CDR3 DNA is TGTGCCAGCAGTCGACAGGTGAACACTGAAGCTTTCTTT.

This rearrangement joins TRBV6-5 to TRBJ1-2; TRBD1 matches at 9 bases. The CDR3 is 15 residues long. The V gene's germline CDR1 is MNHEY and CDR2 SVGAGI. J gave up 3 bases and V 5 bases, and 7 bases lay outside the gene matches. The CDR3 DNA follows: TGTGCCAGCAGTCCGTACAGGGGGCTGCACTATGGCTACACCTTC. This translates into CASSPYRGLHYGYTF.